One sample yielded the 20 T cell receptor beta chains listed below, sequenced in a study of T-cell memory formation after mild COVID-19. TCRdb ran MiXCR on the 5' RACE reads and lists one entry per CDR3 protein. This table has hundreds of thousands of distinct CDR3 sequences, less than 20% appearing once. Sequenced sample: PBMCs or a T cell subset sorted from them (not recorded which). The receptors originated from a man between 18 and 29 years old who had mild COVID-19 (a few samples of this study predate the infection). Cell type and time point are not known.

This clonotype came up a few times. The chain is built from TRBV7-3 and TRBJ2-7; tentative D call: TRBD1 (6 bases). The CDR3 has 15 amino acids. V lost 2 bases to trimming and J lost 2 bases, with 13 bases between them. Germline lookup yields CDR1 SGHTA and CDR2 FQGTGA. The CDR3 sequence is CASSLSGALPYEQYF. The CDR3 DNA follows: TGTGCCAGCAGCTTATCAGGGGCCCTTCCCTACGAGCAGTACTTC.

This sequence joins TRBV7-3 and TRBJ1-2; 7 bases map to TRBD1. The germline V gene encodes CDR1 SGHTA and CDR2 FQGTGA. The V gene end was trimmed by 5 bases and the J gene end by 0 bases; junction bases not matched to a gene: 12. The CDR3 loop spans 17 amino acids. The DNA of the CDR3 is TGTGCCAGCAGCCCCGTAGGGGGCACCGCAGCTAACTATGGCTACACCTTC. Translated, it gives CASSPVGGTAANYGYTF. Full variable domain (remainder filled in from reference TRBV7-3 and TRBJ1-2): GAGVSQTPSNKVTEKGKYVELRCDPISGHTALYWYRQSLGQGPEFLIYFQGTGAADDSGLPNDRFFAVRPEGSVSTLKIQRTERGDSAVYLCASSPVGGTAANYGYTFGSGTRLTVV.

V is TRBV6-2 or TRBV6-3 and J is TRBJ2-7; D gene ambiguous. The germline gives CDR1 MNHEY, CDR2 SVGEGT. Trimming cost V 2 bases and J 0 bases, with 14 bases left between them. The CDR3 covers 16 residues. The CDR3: CASSYRSPGPSYEQYV. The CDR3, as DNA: TGTGCCAGCAGTTACCGGAGTCCGGGCCCCTCCTACGAGCAGTACGTC.

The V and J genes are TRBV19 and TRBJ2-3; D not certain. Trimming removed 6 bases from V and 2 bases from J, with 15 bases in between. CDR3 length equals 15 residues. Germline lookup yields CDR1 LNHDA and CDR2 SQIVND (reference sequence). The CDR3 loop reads CASRKAIGSTDTQYF. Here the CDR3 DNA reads TGTGCCAGTAGGAAGGCAATCGGATCCACAGATACGCAGTATTTT.

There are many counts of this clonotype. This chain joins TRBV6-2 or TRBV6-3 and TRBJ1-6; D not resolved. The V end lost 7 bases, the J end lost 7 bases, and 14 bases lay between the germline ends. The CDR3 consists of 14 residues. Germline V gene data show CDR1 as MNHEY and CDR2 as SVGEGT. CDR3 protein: CASKSSRTNSPLHF. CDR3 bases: TGTGCCAGCAAGTCATCCAGAACCAATTCACCCCTCCACTTT.

For the CDR3, the DNA is TGCGCCAGCAGCCCAGGACGGTTTGCGGACGAGCAGTACTTC. This translates into CASSPGRFADEQYF. The genes are TRBV4-1 and TRBJ2-7; D gene unclear. Germline CDR1 is MGHRA and CDR2 is YSYEKL. V was shortened by 4 bases and J by 5 bases, with 15 bases between the two germline ends. CDR3 length: 14 amino acids.

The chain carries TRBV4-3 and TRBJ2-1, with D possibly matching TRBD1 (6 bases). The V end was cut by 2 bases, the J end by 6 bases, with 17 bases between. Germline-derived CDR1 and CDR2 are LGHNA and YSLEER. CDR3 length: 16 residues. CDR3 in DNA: TGCGCCAGCAGCCAAAGAACAGGGAAATGGAGCAATGAGCAGTTCTTC. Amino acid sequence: CASSQRTGKWSNEQFF.

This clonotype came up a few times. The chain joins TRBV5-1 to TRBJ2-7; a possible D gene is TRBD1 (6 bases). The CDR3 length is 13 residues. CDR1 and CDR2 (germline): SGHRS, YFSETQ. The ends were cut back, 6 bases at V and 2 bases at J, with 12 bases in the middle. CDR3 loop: CASTTQGTYEQYF. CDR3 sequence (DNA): TGCGCCAGCACAACTCAGGGGACCTACGAGCAGTACTTC.

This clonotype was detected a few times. In DNA form, the CDR3 reads TGCGCCAGCAGCATCACCGGGACAGGGCGCGAAGCTTTCTTT. As protein: CASSITGTGREAFF. This chain connects TRBV5-1 to TRBJ1-1, with TRBD1 matching 9 bases. Losses at the gene ends were 4 bases for V and 8 bases for J; bases not matched to a gene: 9. Germline assignment: CDR1 SGHRS and CDR2 YFSETQ. This CDR3 comprises 14 residues. The whole variable domain, filled in from reference TRBV5-1 and TRBJ1-1, reads KAGVTQTPRYLIKTRGQQVTLSCSPISGHRSVSWYQQTPGQGLQFLFEYFSETQRNKGNFPGRFSGRQFSNSRSEMNVSTLELGDSALYLCASSITGTGREAFFGQGTRLTVV.

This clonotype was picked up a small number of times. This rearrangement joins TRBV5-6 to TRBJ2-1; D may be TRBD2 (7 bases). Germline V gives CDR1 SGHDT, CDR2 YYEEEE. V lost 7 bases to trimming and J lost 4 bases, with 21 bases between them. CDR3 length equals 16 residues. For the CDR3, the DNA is TGTGCCAGCGACCTTCTGGGGGCGGGGGCATACAATGAGCAGTTCTTC. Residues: CASDLLGAGAYNEQFF.

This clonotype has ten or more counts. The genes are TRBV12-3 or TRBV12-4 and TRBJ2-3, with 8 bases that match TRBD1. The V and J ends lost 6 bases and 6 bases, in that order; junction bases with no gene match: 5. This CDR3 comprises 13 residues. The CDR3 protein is CASRDRVPDTQYF. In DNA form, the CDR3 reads TGTGCCAGCAGGGACAGGGTCCCTGATACGCAGTATTTT.

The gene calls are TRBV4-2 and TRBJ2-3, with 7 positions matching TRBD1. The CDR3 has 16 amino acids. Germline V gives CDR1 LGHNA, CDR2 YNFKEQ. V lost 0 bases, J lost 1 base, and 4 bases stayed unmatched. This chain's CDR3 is CASSQDRQGRTDTQYF. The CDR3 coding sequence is TGTGCCAGCAGCCAAGATCGACAGGGACGCACAGATACGCAGTATTTT.

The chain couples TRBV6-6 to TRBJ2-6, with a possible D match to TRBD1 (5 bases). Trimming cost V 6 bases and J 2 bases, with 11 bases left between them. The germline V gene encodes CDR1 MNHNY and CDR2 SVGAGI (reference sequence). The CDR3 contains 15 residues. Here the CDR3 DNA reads TGTGCCAGCAGCAGGGAAGGGGCTGGGGCCAACGTCCTGACTTTC. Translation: CASSREGAGANVLTF.

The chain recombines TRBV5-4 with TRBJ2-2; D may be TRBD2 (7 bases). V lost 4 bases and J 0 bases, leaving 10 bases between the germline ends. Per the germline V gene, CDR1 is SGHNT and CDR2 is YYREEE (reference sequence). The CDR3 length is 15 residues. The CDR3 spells CASSAGAANTGELFF. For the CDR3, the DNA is TGTGCCAGCAGCGCGGGGGCAGCGAACACCGGGGAGCTGTTTTTT.

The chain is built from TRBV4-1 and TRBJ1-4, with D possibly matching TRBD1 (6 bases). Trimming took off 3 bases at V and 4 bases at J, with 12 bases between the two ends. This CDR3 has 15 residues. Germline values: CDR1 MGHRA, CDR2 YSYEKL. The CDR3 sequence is CASSQQEGHNEKLFF. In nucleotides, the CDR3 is TGCGCCAGCAGCCAGCAGGAGGGACATAATGAAAAACTGTTTTTT.

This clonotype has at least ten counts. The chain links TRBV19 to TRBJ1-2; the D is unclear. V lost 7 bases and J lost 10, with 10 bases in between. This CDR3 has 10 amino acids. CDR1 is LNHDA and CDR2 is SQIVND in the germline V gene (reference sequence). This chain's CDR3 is CASKGPDYTF. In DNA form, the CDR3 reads TGTGCCAGTAAAGGGCCCGACTACACCTTC.

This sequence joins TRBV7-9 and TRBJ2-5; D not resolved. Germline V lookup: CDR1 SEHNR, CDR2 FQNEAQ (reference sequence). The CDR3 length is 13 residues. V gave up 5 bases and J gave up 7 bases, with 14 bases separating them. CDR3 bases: TGTGCCAGCAGCCTGGGCGGCTCCGGGACCCAGTACTTC. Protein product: CASSLGGSGTQYF.

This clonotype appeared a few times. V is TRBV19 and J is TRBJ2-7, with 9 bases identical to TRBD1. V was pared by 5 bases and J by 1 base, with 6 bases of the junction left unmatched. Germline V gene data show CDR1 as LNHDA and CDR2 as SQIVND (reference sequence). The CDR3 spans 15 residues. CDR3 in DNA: TGTGCCAGTAGTTCCGGGACAGGGATTTCCTACGAGCAGTACTTC. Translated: CASSSGTGISYEQYF.

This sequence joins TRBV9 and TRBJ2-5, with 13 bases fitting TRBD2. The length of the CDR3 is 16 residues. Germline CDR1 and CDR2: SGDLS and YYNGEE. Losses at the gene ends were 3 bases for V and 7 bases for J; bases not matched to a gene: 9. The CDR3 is CASSGSPGLAGPTQYF. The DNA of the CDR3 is TGTGCCAGCAGCGGGAGCCCGGGACTAGCGGGGCCGACCCAGTACTTC.

Written as DNA, the CDR3 is TGTGCCAGCAACTGGGGGGGGTATAACACTGAAGCTTTCTTT. This sequence encodes CASNWGGYNTEAFF. V gene TRBV12-3 or TRBV12-4 combines with J gene TRBJ1-1, with D perhaps matching TRBD1 (5 bases). V lost 7 bases and J lost 2, with 14 bases in between. The CDR3 extends over 14 amino acids.